Each of the 12 T cell receptor beta chains below was sequenced from the same sample in a study of T cell repertoires in cytomegalovirus infection. TCRdb reprocessed the reads via MiXCR and lists one record per CDR3 protein. The top ten clones hold roughly 8.7% of a sample with a few hundred thousand distinct CDR3 sequences, about a sixth of them seen once. The specimen was PBMCs. These receptors all stem from a human donor in good health (CMV status not recorded). Some clones in this sample may be carry-over from other donors' samples.

The chain carries TRBV24-1 and TRBJ2-3, with no clear D. The germline V and J ends were trimmed by 4 bases and 5 bases, with 15 bases remaining between them. CDR3 size: 15 residues. CDR1 and CDR2 (germline): KGHDR, SFDVKD. As DNA, the CDR3 is TGTGCCACCAGTGACCCCGGGCTAGGGCAAGATACGCAGTATTTT. It yields the protein CATSDPGLGQDTQYF.

This clonotype came up many times. V gene TRBV18 combines with J gene TRBJ2-7; D is uncertain. Trimming pared 1 base from V and 7 bases from J, leaving 17 bases between. CDR3 size: 15 residues. Germline assignment: CDR1 KGHSH and CDR2 LQKENI. CDR3 sequence: CASSPLSQDQSEQYF. CDR3 in DNA: TGTGCCAGCTCACCACTCTCACAAGACCAATCAGAGCAGTACTTC.

The chain joins TRBV5-1 to TRBJ2-7, with TRBD1 as a possible D gene (5 bases). Germline V gene lookup returns CDR1 SGHRS and CDR2 YFSETQ. The V end lost 2 bases, the J end lost 5 bases, and 11 bases lay between the germline ends. The CDR3 consists of 13 residues. The DNA of the CDR3 is TGCGCCAGCAGCTTTCAGACAGAACACGAGCAGTACTTC. Amino acids: CASSFQTEHEQYF. The full variable domain, rest sourced from reference TRBV5-1 and TRBJ2-7, is KAGVTQTPRYLIKTRGQQVTLSCSPISGHRSVSWYQQTPGQGLQFLFEYFSETQRNKGNFPGRFSGRQFSNSRSEMNVSTLELGDSALYLCASSFQTEHEQYFGPGTRLTVT.

This clonotype was found a few times. The chain recombines TRBV5-4 with TRBJ1-5; tentative D call: TRBD1 (5 bases). V lost 5 bases to trimming and J lost 5 bases, with 14 bases between them. Germline V lookup: CDR1 SGHNT, CDR2 YYREEE (reference sequence). The CDR3 is 14 residues long. Written as DNA, the CDR3 is TGTGCCAGCAGTTCTCAGGGTGTGGATCAGCCCCAGCATTTT. Its translation is CASSSQGVDQPQHF.

This clonotype came up many times. The chain recombines TRBV7-8 with TRBJ1-5; 8 nucleotides align to TRBD1. The CDR3 is made up of 15 amino acids. V lost 5 bases, J lost 5 bases, and 8 bases stayed unmatched. The V gene's germline CDR1 is SGHVS and CDR2 FQNEAQ. In nucleotides, the CDR3 is TGTGCCAGCAGCCGCCAGGGGGCCCTAGATCAGCCCCAGCATTTT. Translating gives CASSRQGALDQPQHF.

This rearrangement joins TRBV6-2 or TRBV6-3 to TRBJ2-1; TRBD2 matches 12 bases. V was pared by 6 bases and J by 6 bases, with 6 bases of the junction left unmatched. CDR1 is MNHEY, CDR2 SVGEGT, per germline. The CDR3 has 15 amino acids. Here the CDR3 reads CASSPPSGRANEQFF. The CDR3, as DNA: TGTGCCAGCAGCCCCCCTAGCGGGAGGGCCAATGAGCAGTTCTTC.

The chain has TRBV14 and TRBJ1-4; the D is unclear. Deletions cut 2 bases from V and 7 bases from J, with 11 bases between. CDR3 length equals 14 residues. Germline V gene lookup returns CDR1 SGHDN and CDR2 FVKESK. This CDR3 is CASSQQRASEKLFF. CDR3 in DNA: TGTGCCAGCAGCCAACAGAGAGCTTCTGAAAAACTGTTTTTT.

This clonotype has only a few counts. The chain combines TRBV4-3 with TRBJ1-2; 10 bases match TRBD1. This CDR3 contains 15 residues. The V gene end was trimmed by 4 bases and the J gene end by 2 bases; junction bases not matched to a gene: 4. CDR1 is LGHNA and CDR2 is YSLEER in the germline V gene. CDR3 residues: CASSRPGQGNYGYTF. The DNA of the CDR3 is TGCGCCAGCAGCCGGCCGGGACAGGGGAACTATGGCTACACCTTC.

The chain has TRBV5-3 and TRBJ2-3, with 8 bases aligning to TRBD1. TRBV5-3 qualifies as an ORF whose function is uncertain. The V gene end was trimmed by 8 bases and the J gene end by 2 bases; junction bases not matched to a gene: 10. The CDR3 runs to 15 residues. The CDR3 nucleotides read TGTGCCAGCAGCCCCTGGGACAGGCCCACAGATACGCAGTATTTT. Encoded protein: CASSPWDRPTDTQYF.

This clonotype came up many times. The chain combines TRBV7-9 with TRBJ1-1; D not resolved. V lost 5 bases, J lost 2 bases, and 15 bases lay in between. This CDR3 spans 15 amino acids. The germline gives CDR1 SEHNR, CDR2 FQNEAQ (reference sequence). The CDR3 sequence is CASSLYGGINTEAFF. The CDR3 DNA follows: TGTGCCAGCAGCCTTTACGGAGGTATTAACACTGAAGCTTTCTTT.

This clonotype has ten or more counts. This chain connects TRBV7-2 to TRBJ2-1, with 8 bases that match TRBD1. Germline V gene lookup returns CDR1 SGHTA and CDR2 FQGNSA. The ends lost 5 bases at V and 8 bases at J; junction bases unmatched: 14. This CDR3 has 16 amino acids. This chain's CDR3 is CASSGGQVPNGHEQFF. CDR3 sequence (DNA): TGTGCCAGCAGCGGGGGACAGGTGCCGAACGGGCATGAGCAGTTCTTC.

This clonotype occurred many times. The chain has TRBV7-2 and TRBJ2-5; D remains ambiguous. Germline V CDR1 and CDR2: SGHTA, FQGNSA. This CDR3 has 13 amino acids. The ends were cut back, 1 base at V and 5 bases at J, with 8 bases in the middle. The CDR3 nucleotides read TGTGCCAGCAGCTTAGTAGCCGAGGAGACCCAGTACTTC. This sequence encodes CASSLVAEETQYF.